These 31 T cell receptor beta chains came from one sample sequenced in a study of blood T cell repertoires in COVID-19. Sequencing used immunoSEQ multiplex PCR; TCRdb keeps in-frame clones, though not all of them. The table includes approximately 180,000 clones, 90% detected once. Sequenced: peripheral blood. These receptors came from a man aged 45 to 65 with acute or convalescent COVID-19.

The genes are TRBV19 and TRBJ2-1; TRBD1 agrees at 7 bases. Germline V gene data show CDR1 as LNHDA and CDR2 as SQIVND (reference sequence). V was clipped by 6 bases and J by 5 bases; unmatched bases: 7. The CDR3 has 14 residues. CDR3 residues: CASSFRGQHNEQFF. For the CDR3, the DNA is TGTGCCAGTAGCTTTAGGGGACAGCACAATGAGCAGTTCTTC.

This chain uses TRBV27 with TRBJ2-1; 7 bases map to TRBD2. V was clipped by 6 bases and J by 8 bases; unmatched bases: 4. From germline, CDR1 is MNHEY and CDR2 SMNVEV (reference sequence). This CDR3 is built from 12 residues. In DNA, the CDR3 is TGTGCCAGCAGCGGGAGCGGGGATGAGCAGTTCTTC. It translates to CASSGSGDEQFF.

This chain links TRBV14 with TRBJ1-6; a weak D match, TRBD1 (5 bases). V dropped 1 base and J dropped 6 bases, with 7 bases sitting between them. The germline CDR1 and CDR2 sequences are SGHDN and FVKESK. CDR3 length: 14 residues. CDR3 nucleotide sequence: TGTGCCAGCAGCCAAGTGGGGGGTAATTCACCCCTCCACTTT. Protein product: CASSQVGGNSPLHF.

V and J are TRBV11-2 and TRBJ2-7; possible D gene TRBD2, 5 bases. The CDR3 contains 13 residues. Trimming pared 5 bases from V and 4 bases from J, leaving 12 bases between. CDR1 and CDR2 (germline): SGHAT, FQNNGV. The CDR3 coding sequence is TGTGCCAGCAGCCTAGGAGGCTTTTACGAGCAGTACTTC. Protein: CASSLGGFYEQYF.

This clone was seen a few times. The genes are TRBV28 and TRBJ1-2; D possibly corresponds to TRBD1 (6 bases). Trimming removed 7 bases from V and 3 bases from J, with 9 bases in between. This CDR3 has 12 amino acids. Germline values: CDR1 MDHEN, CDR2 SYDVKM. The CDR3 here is CASNRQDYGYTF. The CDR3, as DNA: TGTGCCAGCAACCGACAGGACTATGGCTACACCTTC.

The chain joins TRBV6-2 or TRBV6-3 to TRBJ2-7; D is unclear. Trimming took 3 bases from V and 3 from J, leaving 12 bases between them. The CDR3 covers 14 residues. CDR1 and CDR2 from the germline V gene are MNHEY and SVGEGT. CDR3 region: CASSYQSGFYEQYV. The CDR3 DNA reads TGTGCCAGCAGTTATCAGTCAGGCTTCTACGAGCAGTACGTC.

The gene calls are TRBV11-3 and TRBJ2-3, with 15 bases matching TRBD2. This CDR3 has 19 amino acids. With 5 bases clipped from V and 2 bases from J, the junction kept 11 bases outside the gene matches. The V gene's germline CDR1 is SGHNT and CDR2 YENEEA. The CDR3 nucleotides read TGTGCCAGCAGCCGAAAGTGGACTAGCGGGAGGGAATCCACAGATACGCAGTATTTT. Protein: CASSRKWTSGRESTDTQYF.

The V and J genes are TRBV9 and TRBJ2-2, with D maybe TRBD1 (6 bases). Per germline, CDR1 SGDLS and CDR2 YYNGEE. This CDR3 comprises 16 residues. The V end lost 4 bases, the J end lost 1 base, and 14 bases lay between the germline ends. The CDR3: CASSPLGQMNTGELFF. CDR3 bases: TGTGCCAGCAGCCCTCTCGGACAGATGAACACCGGGGAGCTGTTTTTT.

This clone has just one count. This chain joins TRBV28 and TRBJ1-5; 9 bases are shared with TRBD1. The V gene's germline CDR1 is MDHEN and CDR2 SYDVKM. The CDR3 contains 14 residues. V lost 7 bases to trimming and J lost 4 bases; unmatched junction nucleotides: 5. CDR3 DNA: TGTGCCAGCATTCTCGGGACAGGGAATCAGCCCCAGCATTTT. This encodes CASILGTGNQPQHF.

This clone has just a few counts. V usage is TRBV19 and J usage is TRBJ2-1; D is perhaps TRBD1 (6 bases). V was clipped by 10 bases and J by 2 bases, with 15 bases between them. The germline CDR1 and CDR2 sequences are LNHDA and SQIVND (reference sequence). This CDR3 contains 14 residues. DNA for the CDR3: TGTGCCACCTCCCCGACAGGAACCTACAATGAGCAGTTCTTC. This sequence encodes CATSPTGTYNEQFF.

This chain's CDR3 is CASKGDNYGYTF. CDR3 sequence (DNA): TGTGCTTCAAAGGGGGACAACTATGGCTACACCTTC. V usage is TRBV12-5 and J usage is TRBJ1-2, with D tentatively TRBD1 (6 bases). Germline CDR1 LGHNT, CDR2 FRNRAP. The CDR3 runs to 12 residues. V dropped 11 bases and J dropped 2 bases, with 12 bases sitting between them.

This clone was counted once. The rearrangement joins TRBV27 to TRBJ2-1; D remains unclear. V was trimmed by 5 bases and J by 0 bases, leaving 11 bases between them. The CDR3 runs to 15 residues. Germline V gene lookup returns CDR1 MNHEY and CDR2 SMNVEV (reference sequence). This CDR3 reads CASSNRASSYNEQFF. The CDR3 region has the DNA TGTGCCAGCAGTAACCGAGCGAGCTCCTACAATGAGCAGTTCTTC.

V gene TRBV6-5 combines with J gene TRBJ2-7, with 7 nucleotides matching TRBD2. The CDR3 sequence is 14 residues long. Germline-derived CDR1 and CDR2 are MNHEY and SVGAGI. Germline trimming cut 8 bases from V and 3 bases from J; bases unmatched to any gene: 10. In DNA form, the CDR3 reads TGTGCCAGCTGGGGGGGAGGGCCGGACTACGAGCAGTACTTC. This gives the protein CASWGGGPDYEQYF.

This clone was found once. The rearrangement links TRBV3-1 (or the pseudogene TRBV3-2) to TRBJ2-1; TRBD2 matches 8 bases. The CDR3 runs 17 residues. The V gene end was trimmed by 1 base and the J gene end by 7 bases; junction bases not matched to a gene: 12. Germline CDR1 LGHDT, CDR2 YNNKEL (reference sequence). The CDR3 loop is CASSQGQGLAGENEQFF. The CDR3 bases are TGTGCCAGCAGCCAAGGTCAAGGGCTAGCGGGTGAGAATGAGCAGTTCTTC.

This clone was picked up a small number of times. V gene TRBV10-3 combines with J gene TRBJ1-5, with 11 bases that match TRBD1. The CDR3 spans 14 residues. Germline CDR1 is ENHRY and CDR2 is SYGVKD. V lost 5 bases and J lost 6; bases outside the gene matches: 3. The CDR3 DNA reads TGTGCCATCAGTCAGGACAGGGGGCTTCAGCCCCAGCATTTT. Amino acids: CAISQDRGLQPQHF.

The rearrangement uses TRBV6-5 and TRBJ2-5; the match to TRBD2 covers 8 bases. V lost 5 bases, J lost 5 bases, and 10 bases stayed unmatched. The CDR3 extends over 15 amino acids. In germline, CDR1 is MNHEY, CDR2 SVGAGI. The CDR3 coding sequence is TGTGCCAGCAGTCGGGACGGGAGGGCCGGGGAGACCCAGTACTTC. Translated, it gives CASSRDGRAGETQYF.

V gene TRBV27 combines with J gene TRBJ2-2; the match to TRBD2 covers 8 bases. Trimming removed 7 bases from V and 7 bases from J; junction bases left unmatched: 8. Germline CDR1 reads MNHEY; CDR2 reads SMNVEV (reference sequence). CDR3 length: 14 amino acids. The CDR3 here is CASNALAGIGELFF. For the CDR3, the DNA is TGTGCCAGCAATGCGCTAGCGGGTATCGGGGAGCTGTTTTTT.

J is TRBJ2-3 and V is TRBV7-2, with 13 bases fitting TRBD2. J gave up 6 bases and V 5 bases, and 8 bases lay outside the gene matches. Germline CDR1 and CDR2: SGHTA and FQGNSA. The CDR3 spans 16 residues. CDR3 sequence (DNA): TGTGCCAGCAGCCCGCTTCGGACTAGCGGGAGTGATACGCAGTATTTT. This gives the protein CASSPLRTSGSDTQYF.

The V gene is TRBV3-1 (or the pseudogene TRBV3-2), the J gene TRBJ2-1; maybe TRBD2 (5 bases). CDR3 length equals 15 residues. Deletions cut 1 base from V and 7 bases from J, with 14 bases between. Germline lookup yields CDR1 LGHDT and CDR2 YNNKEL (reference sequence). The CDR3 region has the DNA TGTGCCAGCAGCCAAGGAACCATGAGGGTAAATGAGCAGTTCTTC. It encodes CASSQGTMRVNEQFF.

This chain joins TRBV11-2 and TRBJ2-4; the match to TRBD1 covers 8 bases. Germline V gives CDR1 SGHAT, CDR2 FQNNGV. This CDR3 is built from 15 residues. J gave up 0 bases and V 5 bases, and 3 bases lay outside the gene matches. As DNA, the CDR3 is TGTGCCAGCAGCCGGGACAGGCTAGCCAAAAACATTCAGTACTTC. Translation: CASSRDRLAKNIQYF.

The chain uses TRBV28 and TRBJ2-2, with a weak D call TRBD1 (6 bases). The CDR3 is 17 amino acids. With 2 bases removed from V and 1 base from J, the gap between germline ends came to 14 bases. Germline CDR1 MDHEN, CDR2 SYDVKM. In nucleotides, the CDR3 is TGTGCCAGCAGTTTACTACAGGGAGCCCAGAACACCGGGGAGCTGTTTTTT. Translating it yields CASSLLQGAQNTGELFF.

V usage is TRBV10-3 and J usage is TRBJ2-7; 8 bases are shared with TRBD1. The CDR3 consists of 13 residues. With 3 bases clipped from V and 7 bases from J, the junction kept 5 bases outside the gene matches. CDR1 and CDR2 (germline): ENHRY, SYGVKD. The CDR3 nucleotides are TGTGCCATCAGTGAACAGGGGGATTGGGAGCAGTACGTC. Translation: CAISEQGDWEQYV.

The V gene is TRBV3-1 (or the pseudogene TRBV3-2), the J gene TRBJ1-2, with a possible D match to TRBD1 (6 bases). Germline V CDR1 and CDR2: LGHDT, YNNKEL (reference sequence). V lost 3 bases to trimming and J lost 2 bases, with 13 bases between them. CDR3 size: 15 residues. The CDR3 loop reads CASSQLGQPNYGYTF. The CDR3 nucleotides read TGTGCCAGCAGCCAGCTTGGACAGCCCAACTATGGCTACACCTTC.

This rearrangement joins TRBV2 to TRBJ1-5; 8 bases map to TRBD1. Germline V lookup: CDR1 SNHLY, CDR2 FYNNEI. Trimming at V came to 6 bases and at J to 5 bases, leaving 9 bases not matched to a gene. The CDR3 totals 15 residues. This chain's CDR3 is CASSGGQGGDQPQHF. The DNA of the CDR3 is TGTGCCAGCAGCGGCGGACAGGGAGGGGATCAGCCCCAGCATTTT.

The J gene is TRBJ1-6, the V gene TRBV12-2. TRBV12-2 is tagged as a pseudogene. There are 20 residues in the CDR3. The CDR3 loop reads CASRLAGGFLSGKGDSPLHF. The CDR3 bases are TGTGCAAGTCGCTTAGCGGGGGGTTTCTTATCAGGGAAAGGCGATTCACCCCTCCACTTT.

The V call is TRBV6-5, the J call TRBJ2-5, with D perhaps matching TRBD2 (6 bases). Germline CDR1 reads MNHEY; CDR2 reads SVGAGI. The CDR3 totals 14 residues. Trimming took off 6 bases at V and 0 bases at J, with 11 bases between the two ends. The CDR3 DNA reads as TGTGCCAGCAGGGCGGGACTTCACCAAGAGACCCAGTACTTC. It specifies CASRAGLHQETQYF.

This CDR3 reads CASSQLVTEAFF. Written as DNA, the CDR3 is TGTGCCAGCAGCCAGTTAGTCACTGAAGCTTTCTTT. The chain uses TRBV14 and TRBJ1-1; D unresolved. CDR1 and CDR2 from the germline V gene are SGHDN and FVKESK. The CDR3 is made up of 12 amino acids. V was clipped by 3 bases and J by 4 bases, with 6 bases between them.

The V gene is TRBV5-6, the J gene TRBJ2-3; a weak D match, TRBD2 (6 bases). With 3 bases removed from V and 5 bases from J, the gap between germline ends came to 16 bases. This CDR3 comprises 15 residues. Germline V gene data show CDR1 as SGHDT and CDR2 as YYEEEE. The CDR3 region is CASSWVTGTQDTQYF. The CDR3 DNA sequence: TGTGCCAGCAGCTGGGTCACCGGGACTCAAGATACGCAGTATTTT.

In nucleotides, the CDR3 is TGTGCCAGTAGTATCTACAGGGGACGCAATCAGCCCCAGCATTTT. It specifies CASSIYRGRNQPQHF. The chain links TRBV19 to TRBJ1-5, with 7 bases matching TRBD1. Germline loops: CDR1 LNHDA, CDR2 SQIVND (reference sequence). The V gene end was trimmed by 3 bases and the J gene end by 2 bases; junction bases not matched to a gene: 4. CDR3 length: 15 residues. Full variable domain (remainder filled in from reference TRBV19 and TRBJ1-5): DGGITQSPKYLFRKEGQNVTLSCEQNLNHDAMYWYRQDPGQGLRLIYYSQIVNDFQKGDIAEGYSVSREKKESFPLTVTSAQKNPTAFYLCASSIYRGRNQPQHFGDGTRLSIL.

CDR3 residues: CASSGSPGIQETQYF. In DNA, the CDR3 is TGTGCCAGCAGCGGATCTCCCGGTATCCAAGAGACCCAGTACTTC. The chain has TRBV9 and TRBJ2-5; D gene ambiguous. CDR1 and CDR2 from the germline V gene are SGDLS and YYNGEE. The CDR3 loop spans 15 amino acids. V was shortened by 3 bases and J by 1 base, with 13 bases between the two germline ends.

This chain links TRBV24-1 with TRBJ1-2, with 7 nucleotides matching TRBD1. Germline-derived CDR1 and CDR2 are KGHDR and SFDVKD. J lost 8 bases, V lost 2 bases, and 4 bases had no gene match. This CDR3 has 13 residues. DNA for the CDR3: TGTGCCACCAGTGATTCCGGGGACAGAGGCTACACCTTC. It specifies CATSDSGDRGYTF.